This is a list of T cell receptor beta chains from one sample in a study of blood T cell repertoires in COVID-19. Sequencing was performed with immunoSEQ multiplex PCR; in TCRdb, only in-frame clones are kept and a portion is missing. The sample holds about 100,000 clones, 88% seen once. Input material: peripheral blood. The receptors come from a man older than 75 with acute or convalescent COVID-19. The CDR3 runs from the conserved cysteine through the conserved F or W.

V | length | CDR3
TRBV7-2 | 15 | CASSTGTGGLNTIYF
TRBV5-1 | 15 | CASSSTTGAGETQYF
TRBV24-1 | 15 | CATSEPDRGGETQYF
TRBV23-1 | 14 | CASSQRDRDYEQYF
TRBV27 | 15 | CASRPRGLLLNEQFF
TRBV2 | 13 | CASSAGSNYGYTF
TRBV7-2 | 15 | CASSYSPDRANEQFF
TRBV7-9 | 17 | CASSLAGGNEGNQPQHF
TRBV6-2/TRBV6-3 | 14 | CASSSTSGTYEQYF
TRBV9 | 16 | CASSVDPGVSTDTQYF
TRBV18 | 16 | CASSTGTGKNTGELFF
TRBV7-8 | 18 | CASSLGLAGGSSSYEQYF
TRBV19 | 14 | CASGGQPLNTEAFF
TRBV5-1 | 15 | CASSLGVASSYEQYF